Below, 23 T cell receptor beta chains from the same sample are listed, as sequenced in a study of T cell clones after liver transplantation. TCRdb's copy holds only in-frame clones and misses some; the assay was immunoSEQ multiplex PCR. The data contain 50,000 to 60,000 clones, approximately 70% of them singletons. The source material was CD4+ T cells from blood, sampled at the approximately 16-month timepoint. The receptors stem from a human patient who received a liver transplant. T cells may partly derive from the graft donor.

This chain links TRBV28 with TRBJ1-5, with D hard to call. V lost 5 bases to trimming and J lost 1 base, with 9 bases between them. CDR3 length equals 14 residues. The germline V gene encodes CDR1 MDHEN and CDR2 SYDVKM. CDR3 protein: CASSGPASNQPQHF. The CDR3 DNA is TGTGCCAGCAGTGGGCCAGCGAGCAATCAGCCCCAGCATTTT.

J is TRBJ2-3 and V is TRBV5-1, with D perhaps assigned TRBD1 or TRBD2 (5 bases each). Between the trimmed V and J ends, which lost 1 base and 4 bases, there was a span of 10 bases. Germline CDR1 and CDR2: SGHRS and YFSETQ. This CDR3 comprises 14 residues. The CDR3: CASSLSGAPDTQYF. The CDR3 coding sequence is TGCGCCAGCAGCTTGTCCGGGGCCCCAGATACGCAGTATTTT.

This clone was counted once. The rearrangement links TRBV2 to TRBJ2-7; 7 bases map to TRBD2. Germline CDR1 is SNHLY and CDR2 is FYNNEI. Losses at the gene ends were 3 bases for V and 0 bases for J; bases not matched to a gene: 2. This CDR3 is 14 amino acids long. The CDR3 nucleotides are TGTGCCAGCAGTGATTGGACTAGCTCCTACGAGCAGTACGTC. Translation gives CASSDWTSSYEQYV.

J is TRBJ2-6 and V is TRBV4-1; possibly TRBD2 for D (6 bases). V was trimmed by 0 bases and J by 0 bases, leaving 12 bases between them. CDR1 is MGHRA and CDR2 is YSYEKL in the germline V gene. The CDR3 totals 18 residues. The CDR3 region is CASSQDPMGGSGANVLTF. For the CDR3, the DNA is TGCGCCAGCAGCCAAGATCCCATGGGGGGCTCTGGGGCCAACGTCCTGACTTTC.

The V and J genes are TRBV10-3 and TRBJ2-2; D may be TRBD2 (5 bases). This CDR3 is built from 16 residues. From germline, CDR1 is ENHRY and CDR2 SYGVKD. With 3 bases removed from V and 1 base from J, the gap between germline ends came to 12 bases. The CDR3 loop is CAISDPRSGNTGELFF. CDR3 sequence (DNA): TGTGCCATCAGTGACCCGAGGAGCGGGAACACCGGGGAGCTGTTTTTT.

The CDR3 bases are TGTGCCAGCCGCCCACCGGCGGGATCTAAAGAGACTGAAGCTTTCTTT. This sequence encodes CASRPPAGSKETEAFF. The J gene is TRBJ1-1, the V gene TRBV6-6; D not resolved. Per the germline V gene, CDR1 is MNHNY and CDR2 is SVGAGI (reference sequence). The CDR3 totals 16 residues. V lost 8 bases, J lost 5 bases, and 24 bases lay in between.

The rearrangement links TRBV11-3 to TRBJ1-1; D gene ambiguous. V gave up 0 bases and J gave up 0 bases, with 11 bases separating them. Germline V lookup: CDR1 SGHNT, CDR2 YENEEA. The CDR3 spans 16 residues. The CDR3 DNA sequence: TGTGCCAGCAGCTTAGAAACGGGTCACATGAACACTGAAGCTTTCTTT. Translation: CASSLETGHMNTEAFF.

This clone was detected only once. The V and J genes are TRBV5-1 and TRBJ2-5; D may match TRBD1 or TRBD2 (5 bases each). The V gene's germline CDR1 is SGHRS and CDR2 YFSETQ. V gave up 3 bases and J gave up 0 bases, with 6 bases separating them. The CDR3 contains 13 residues. CDR3 in amino acids: CASSWGYQETQYF. The CDR3 DNA sequence: TGCGCCAGCAGCTGGGGGTACCAAGAGACCCAGTACTTC.

This rearrangement joins TRBV6-1 to TRBJ2-5, with TRBD2 as a possible D gene (5 bases). Trimming shortened V by 1 base and J by 2 bases, and 8 bases separated the two germline ends. From germline, CDR1 is MNHNS and CDR2 SASEGT. The CDR3 covers 14 residues. This chain's CDR3 is CASSEGTFQETQYF. CDR3 DNA sequence: TGTGCCAGCAGTGAAGGGACTTTTCAAGAGACCCAGTACTTC.

The V gene is TRBV9, the J gene TRBJ2-6; a possible D gene is TRBD1 (6 bases). V was trimmed by 3 bases and J by 3 bases, leaving 10 bases between them. Germline values: CDR1 SGDLS, CDR2 YYNGEE. The CDR3 spans 15 residues. The CDR3 bases are TGTGCCAGCAGCGGCACAGGGCGTGGGGCCAACGTCCTGACTTTC. It codes for CASSGTGRGANVLTF.

The genes are TRBV6-1 and TRBJ2-5; TRBD1 matches at 7 bases. Germline V gene sequence: CDR1 MNHNS, CDR2 SASEGT. With 5 bases clipped from V and 3 bases from J, the junction kept 3 bases outside the gene matches. The CDR3 consists of 13 residues. The CDR3, as DNA: TGTGCCAGCAGTCCGGGACAGAAAGAGACCCAGTACTTC. Its translation is CASSPGQKETQYF.

There are a few counts of this clone. This chain links TRBV7-2 with TRBJ2-2, with TRBD1 identical over 7 bases. The CDR3 is 14 residues long. The V gene end was trimmed by 5 bases and the J gene end by 7 bases; junction bases not matched to a gene: 7. Germline lookup yields CDR1 SGHTA and CDR2 FQGNSA. CDR3 DNA: TGTGCCAGCAGCCCTGGACAGGCGGACGGGGAGCTGTTTTTT. It codes for CASSPGQADGELFF.

The chain carries TRBV19 and TRBJ2-1; D unresolved. CDR3 length: 11 residues. Trimming removed 8 bases from V and 3 bases from J, with 5 bases in between. Germline assignment: CDR1 LNHDA and CDR2 SQIVND (reference sequence). CDR3 coding DNA: TGTGCCAGTCAGAGCTACAATGAGCAGTTCTTC. Translated, it gives CASQSYNEQFF.

The count of this clone is one. V is TRBV5-4 and J is TRBJ2-5, with 9 nucleotides matching TRBD2. The germline CDR1 and CDR2 sequences are SGHNT and YYREEE (reference sequence). CDR3 size: 15 residues. V lost 0 bases and J lost 5; bases outside the gene matches: 5. The CDR3 is CASSLGTSGPETQYF. The CDR3 DNA reads TGTGCCAGCAGCTTGGGAACTAGCGGGCCCGAGACCCAGTACTTC.

This rearrangement joins TRBV7-9 to TRBJ2-5; D remains unclear. Trimming shortened V by 2 bases and J by 3 bases, and 4 bases separated the two germline ends. The germline CDR1 and CDR2 sequences are SEHNR and FQNEAQ (reference sequence). The CDR3 covers 12 residues. CDR3 region: CASSLQEETQYF. In nucleotides, the CDR3 is TGTGCCAGCAGCTTACAGGAAGAGACCCAGTACTTC.

This clone showed up just once. The chain combines TRBV2 with TRBJ2-3; 8 nucleotides match TRBD2. From germline, CDR1 is SNHLY and CDR2 FYNNEI. This CDR3 has 16 residues. Unmatched junction bases numbered 10, after V lost 3 bases and J lost 5 bases. The CDR3: CASSDSGLAGGDTQYF. The CDR3 nucleotides are TGTGCCAGCAGTGATTCGGGGCTAGCGGGTGGAGATACGCAGTATTTT.

The gene calls are TRBV5-5 and TRBJ2-1, with TRBD2 matching 8 bases. The CDR3 length is 11 residues. The junction had 4 bases not matched to a gene; V was cut back by 7 bases and J by 10 bases. CDR1 is SGHKS, CDR2 YYEKEE, per germline (reference sequence). CDR3 coding DNA: TGTGCCAGCCGGGAGGGACGGGAGCAGTTCTTC. Translating gives CASREGREQFF.

V and J are TRBV7-9 and TRBJ2-1, with unresolved D. V lost 3 bases to trimming and J lost 6 bases, with 9 bases between them. The CDR3 loop spans 13 amino acids. The germline CDR1 and CDR2 sequences are SEHNR and FQNEAQ (reference sequence). As DNA, the CDR3 is TGTGCCAGCAGCTTTGGGAAGAGCAATGAGCAGTTCTTC. Its protein product is CASSFGKSNEQFF. Based on the CDR3 plus reference TRBV7-9 and TRBJ2-1, the full variable domain is DTGVSQNPRHKITKRGQNVTFRCDPISEHNRLYWYRQTLGQGPEFLTYFQNEAQLEKSRLLSDRFSAERPKGSFSTLEIQRTEQGDSAMYLCASSFGKSNEQFFGPGTRLTVL.

V is TRBV6-5 and J is TRBJ1-3, with D hard to call. CDR3 length: 15 amino acids. The V end was cut by 6 bases, the J end by 4 bases, with 16 bases between. Germline-derived CDR1 and CDR2 are MNHEY and SVGAGI. The CDR3 loop is CASSPINGRGNTIYF. CDR3 DNA: TGTGCCAGCAGCCCAATCAACGGGAGGGGAAACACCATATATTTT.

This rearrangement joins TRBV28 to TRBJ1-2; the D is unclear. V was trimmed by 3 bases and J by 3 bases, leaving 14 bases between them. The CDR3 has 15 residues. CDR1 MDHEN and CDR2 SYDVKM come from the germline V gene. In DNA form, the CDR3 reads TGTGCCAGCAGTTTGATAGATCCTTTGTACTATGGCTACACCTTC. Translating it yields CASSLIDPLYYGYTF.

In its sample, this clone was seen once. CDR3 residues: CASSYQGLAGAYTGELFF. In DNA form, the CDR3 reads TGCGCCAGCAGCTACCAAGGACTAGCGGGGGCCTACACCGGGGAGCTGTTTTTT. The V call is TRBV5-1, the J call TRBJ2-2, with 13 bases identical to TRBD2. This CDR3 comprises 18 residues. J gave up 3 bases and V 3 bases, and 8 bases lay outside the gene matches. Germline V gene data show CDR1 as SGHRS and CDR2 as YFSETQ. Combining the CDR3 with reference TRBV5-1 and TRBJ2-2 gives the whole variable domain KAGVTQTPRYLIKTRGQQVTLSCSPISGHRSVSWYQQTPGQGLQFLFEYFSETQRNKGNFPGRFSGRQFSNSRSEMNVSTLELGDSALYLCASSYQGLAGAYTGELFFGEGSRLTVL.

The rearrangement joins TRBV29-1 to TRBJ2-4; D possibly uses TRBD1 or TRBD2 (6 bases each). Trimming took 4 bases from V and 3 from J, leaving 13 bases between them. From germline, CDR1 is SQVTM and CDR2 ANQGSEA. The CDR3 is 14 amino acids. CDR3 nucleotides: TGCAGCGTTGTAGAGGGGGGCAGCAAAAACATTCAGTACTTC. It is translated as CSVVEGGSKNIQYF.

The chain couples TRBV6-1 to TRBJ1-5, with TRBD1 identical over 9 bases. The trim removed 6 bases at V and 6 bases at J, leaving 3 bases unmatched. The CDR3 covers 13 residues. The germline V gene encodes CDR1 MNHNS and CDR2 SASEGT. In nucleotides, the CDR3 is TGTGCCAGCAGGGGGACAGGGCGTCAGCCCCAGCATTTT. It is translated as CASRGTGRQPQHF.